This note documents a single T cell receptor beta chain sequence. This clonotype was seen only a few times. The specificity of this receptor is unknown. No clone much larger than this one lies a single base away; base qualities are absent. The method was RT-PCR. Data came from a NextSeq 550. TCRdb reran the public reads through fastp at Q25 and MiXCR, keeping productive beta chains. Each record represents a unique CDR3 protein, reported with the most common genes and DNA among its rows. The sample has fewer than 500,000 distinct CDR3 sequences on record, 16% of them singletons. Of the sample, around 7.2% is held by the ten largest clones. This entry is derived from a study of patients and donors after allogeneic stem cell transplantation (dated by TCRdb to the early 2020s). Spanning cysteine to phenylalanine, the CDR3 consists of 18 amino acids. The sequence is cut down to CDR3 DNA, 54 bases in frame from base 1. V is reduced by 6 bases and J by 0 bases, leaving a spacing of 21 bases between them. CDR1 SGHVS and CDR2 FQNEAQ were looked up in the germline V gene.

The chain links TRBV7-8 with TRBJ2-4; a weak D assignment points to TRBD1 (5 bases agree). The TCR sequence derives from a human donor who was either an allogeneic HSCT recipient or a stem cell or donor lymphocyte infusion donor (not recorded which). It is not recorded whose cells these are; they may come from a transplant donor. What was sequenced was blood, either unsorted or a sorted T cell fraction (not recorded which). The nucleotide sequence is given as TGTGCCAGCAGTACCAGGGTAGGGGCAGGGTTAGCCAAAAACATTCAGTACTTC. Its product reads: CASSTRVGAGLAKNIQYF.